The next 21 T cell receptor beta chains were all read from a single sample in a study of human T cells and chemical hapten exposure. Stated time point: pre-sensitization, week 0. Treatment: therapeutic diphenylcyclopropenone sensitization with weekly scalp DPC. Each CDR3 protein gets one entry after TCRdb re-called the RACE reads with MiXCR. The sample has roughly 90,000 distinct CDR3 sequences, roughly 8.8% seen once; the top ten hold roughly 4%. The source was whole blood, collected in connection with sensitization to the hapten diphenylcyclopropenone (DPC). The origin of the receptors is a woman aged 40 to 50 with alopecia areata. Some clones in this sample may be carry-over from other donors' samples.

This clonotype was counted at least ten times. This chain links TRBV9 with TRBJ1-1, with D possibly TRBD1 on 5 matching bases. The CDR3 has 14 residues. V was pared by 4 bases and J by 6 bases, with 16 bases between. CDR1 and CDR2 (germline): SGDLS, YYNGEE. In nucleotides, the CDR3 is TGTGCCAGCAGCCCCTACGGGGCTTTTTCTGAAGCTTTCTTT. This encodes CASSPYGAFSEAFF.

There are a few counts of this clonotype. The CDR3 loop is CASSQATSGNTIYF. For the CDR3, the DNA is TGTGCCAGCAGTCAAGCTACCTCTGGAAACACCATATATTTT. J is TRBJ1-3 and V is TRBV6-2 or TRBV6-3; D gene ambiguous. The germline V gene encodes CDR1 MNHEY and CDR2 SVGEGT. The CDR3 spans 14 residues. The germline V and J ends were trimmed by 5 bases and 0 bases, with 8 bases remaining between them.

The genes are TRBV29-1 and TRBJ2-7; D might be TRBD2 (5 bases). CDR1 SQVTM and CDR2 ANQGSEA come from the germline V gene. With 3 bases removed from V and 6 bases from J, the gap between germline ends came to 18 bases. This CDR3 spans 14 amino acids. CDR3 sequence (DNA): TGCAGCGTTGAGGTGGGGTCCCTAAGCGGCGAGCAGTACTTC. It is translated as CSVEVGSLSGEQYF.

In this sample, this clonotype turned up many times. A read error may produce the germline difference seen at one junction end. The CDR3 region has the DNA TGTGCTAGCAGCTTAGCTCGCCTAGTTTTGGAAGAGACCCAGTACTTC. Its protein product is CASSLARLVLEETQYF. V gene TRBV7-7 combines with J gene TRBJ2-5; D is unclear. There are 16 residues in the CDR3. CDR1 is SSHAT and CDR2 is FNYEAQ in the germline V gene (reference sequence).

This clonotype has just a few counts. V usage is TRBV4-2 and J usage is TRBJ2-3; 9 bases line up with TRBD1. The CDR3 is 13 amino acids. Germline CDR1 LGHNA, CDR2 YNFKEQ. Losses at the gene ends were 6 bases for V and 5 bases for J; bases not matched to a gene: 3. The CDR3 reads CASRQGAGDTQYF. CDR3 nucleotide sequence: TGTGCCAGCAGACAGGGGGCTGGAGATACGCAGTATTTT.

V is TRBV7-6 and J is TRBJ2-5, with D maybe TRBD1 (5 bases). The CDR3 extends over 14 amino acids. The germline V gene encodes CDR1 SGHVS and CDR2 FNYEAQ. V lost 1 base and J 1 base, leaving 7 bases between the germline ends. In DNA form, the CDR3 reads TGTGCCAGCAGCTTAGTGGACACCCAAGAGACCCAGTACTTC. Protein: CASSLVDTQETQYF. Variable domain in full (rest from reference TRBV7-6 and TRBJ2-5): GAGVSQSPRYKVTKRGQDVALRCDPISGHVSLYWYRQALGQGPEFLTYFNYEAQQDKSGLPNDRFSAERPEGSISTLTIQRTEQRDSAMYRCASSLVDTQETQYFGPGTRLLVL.

This clonotype was picked up many times. The chain has TRBV6-5 and TRBJ2-5; 8 bases map to TRBD2. Trimming at V came to 5 bases and at J to 4 bases, leaving 12 bases not matched to a gene. The CDR3 loop spans 16 amino acids. Germline lookup yields CDR1 MNHEY and CDR2 SVGAGI. The CDR3 sequence: CASSLRGVYRGETQYF. In nucleotides, the CDR3 is TGTGCCAGCAGTCTGCGGGGGGTTTATCGTGGAGAGACCCAGTACTTC.

Many counts were recorded for this clonotype. The gene calls are TRBV4-3 and TRBJ2-4; D gene unclear. Germline assignment: CDR1 LGHNA and CDR2 YSLEER. This CDR3 is built from 13 residues. Between the trimmed V and J ends, which lost 0 bases and 9 bases, there was a span of 9 bases. CDR3 loop: CASSQDGPGIQYF. For the CDR3, the DNA is TGCGCCAGCAGCCAAGATGGGCCGGGCATTCAGTACTTC.

This clonotype was recorded a few times. The genes are TRBV28 and TRBJ1-2, with 12 bases matching TRBD1. The junction had 7 bases not matched to a gene; V was cut back by 4 bases and J by 7 bases. This CDR3 spans 15 amino acids. Germline CDR1 reads MDHEN; CDR2 reads SYDVKM. The CDR3 here is CASSSRDRGRSGYTF. The CDR3 DNA reads as TGTGCCAGCAGTTCTCGGGACAGGGGGCGAAGTGGCTACACCTTC.

This clonotype was detected only a few times. This chain connects TRBV7-9 to TRBJ2-1; 7 nucleotides line up with TRBD1. The V segment lost 4 bases and the J segment 3 bases; nucleotides outside the gene matches: 6. The CDR3 has 15 amino acids. From germline, CDR1 is SEHNR and CDR2 FQNEAQ (reference sequence). The CDR3 coding sequence is TGTGCCAGCAGCTCCGGGACAGAATTCTACAATGAGCAGTTCTTC. It translates to CASSSGTEFYNEQFF.

This clonotype was picked up many times. This chain uses TRBV7-6 with TRBJ2-3, with no clear D. This CDR3 is built from 15 residues. CDR1 SGHVS and CDR2 FNYEAQ come from the germline V gene. The germline V and J ends were trimmed by 5 bases and 9 bases, with 21 bases remaining between them. The CDR3 loop reads CASSPEALRVETQYF. As DNA, the CDR3 is TGTGCCAGCAGCCCAGAGGCCCTCCGCGTCGAGACGCAGTATTTT.

This clonotype was seen a handful of times. Germline is not matched at one junction end, which may reflect a read error. The rearrangement joins TRBV4-1 to TRBJ2-2; TRBD1 aligns across 7 bases. Per the germline V gene, CDR1 is MGHRA and CDR2 is YSYEKL. The CDR3 runs 15 residues. DNA of the CDR3: TGCGCCAGCAGGCAATTGACAGGGAACCCCGGGGAGCTGTTTTTT. Translated: CASRQLTGNPGELFF.

The CDR3 protein is CASSLQGGGSNQPQHF. CDR3 nucleotides: TGTGCCAGCAGTTTACAGGGCGGAGGAAGCAATCAGCCCCAGCATTTT. This chain uses TRBV7-2 with TRBJ1-5; perhaps TRBD1 as D (6 bases). CDR1 is SGHTA, CDR2 FQGNSA, per germline. This CDR3 is built from 16 residues. Trimming cost V 6 bases and J 1 base, with 16 bases left between them. The full variable domain, with the rest looked up from reference TRBV7-2 and TRBJ1-5, is GAGVSQSPSNKVTEKGKDVELRCDPISGHTALYWYRQSLGQGLEFLIYFQGNSAPDKSGLPSDRFSAERTGGSVSTLTIQRTQQEDSAVYLCASSLQGGGSNQPQHFGDGTRLSIL.

This chain links TRBV12-3 or TRBV12-4 with TRBJ2-1; D is perhaps TRBD2 (6 bases). V lost 2 bases, J lost 8 bases, and 10 bases lay in between. The CDR3 contains 13 residues. CDR3 sequence reads: CASSLQGGDEQFF. The CDR3 DNA reads TGTGCCAGCAGTTTACAAGGAGGGGATGAGCAGTTCTTC.

This chain uses TRBV4-2 with TRBJ1-1; D gene ambiguous. Germline CDR1 LGHNA, CDR2 YNFKEQ. This CDR3 is built from 14 residues. V lost 4 bases and J lost 3, with 12 bases in between. In DNA form, the CDR3 reads TGTGCCAGCAGCCCTCTATGGGAGGACACTGAAGCTTTCTTT. Amino acids: CASSPLWEDTEAFF.

This clonotype was picked up many times. The J gene is TRBJ2-5, the V gene TRBV4-2, with D maybe TRBD2 (5 bases). Germline V gene lookup returns CDR1 LGHNA and CDR2 YNFKEQ. With 1 base removed from V and 3 bases from J, the gap between germline ends came to 12 bases. The CDR3 totals 15 residues. CDR3 nucleotide sequence: TGTGCCAGCAGCCAAGGGGTGAGGGTGGAAGAGACCCAGTACTTC. It translates to CASSQGVRVEETQYF.

J is TRBJ2-2 and V is TRBV5-5; D ambiguous. Germline CDR1 is SGHKS and CDR2 is YYEKEE (reference sequence). Deletions cut 1 base from V and 4 bases from J, with 8 bases between. CDR3 length: 14 residues. The CDR3: CASSLNMGTGELFF. CDR3 coding DNA: TGTGCCAGCAGCTTGAATATGGGCACCGGGGAGCTGTTTTTT.

A few counts support this clonotype. V and J are TRBV27 and TRBJ1-2, with 11 bases aligning to TRBD1. The CDR3 is made up of 15 amino acids. Germline V gene lookup returns CDR1 MNHEY and CDR2 SMNVEV (reference sequence). The V segment lost 3 bases and the J segment 4 bases; nucleotides outside the gene matches: 4. As DNA, the CDR3 is TGTGCCAGCAGTTTCGGACAGGGGGCAGGCTATGGCTACACCTTC. Translated: CASSFGQGAGYGYTF.

DNA of the CDR3: TGTGCCTGGAGTCCCTGGACTAGCCAAGATACGCAGTATTTT. Its translation is CAWSPWTSQDTQYF. This chain joins TRBV30 and TRBJ2-3; 8 positions agree with TRBD2. V trimming: 2 bases; J trimming: 5 bases; junction bases outside the gene matches: 6. The CDR3 runs to 14 residues. CDR1 is GTSNPN, CDR2 SVGIG, per germline (reference sequence).

The chain links TRBV28 to TRBJ2-2; TRBD2 aligns across 13 bases. The CDR3 is 20 amino acids. Germline CDR1 reads MDHEN; CDR2 reads SYDVKM. V lost 1 base to trimming and J lost 3 bases; unmatched junction nucleotides: 11. The CDR3 DNA sequence: TGTGCCAGCAGTTTATTTCTAGGACTAGCGGGGGTAATCGACACCGGGGAGCTGTTTTTT. Encoded protein: CASSLFLGLAGVIDTGELFF.

This clonotype has a handful of counts. The V gene is TRBV2, the J gene TRBJ1-1, with 8 bases aligning to TRBD1. CDR3 size: 15 residues. Germline V gives CDR1 SNHLY, CDR2 FYNNEI. V lost 1 base, J lost 3 bases, and 4 bases stayed unmatched. The CDR3 spells CASSEGYRGYTEAFF. The CDR3 DNA reads as TGTGCCAGCAGTGAAGGGTACAGGGGGTACACTGAAGCTTTCTTT.